This TCR beta chain was recovered during a study of graft-versus-host responses after intestinal transplantation (dated by TCRdb to the early 2020s). Regarding the study in general: Recipients received multivisceral, liver-intestinal, or isolated intestinal transplants. Bulk TCR-beta CDR3 sequencing was used to track graft-versus-host and host-versus-graft alloreactive T cell clones in the graft, circulation and bone marrow after intestinal transplantation. To identify alloreactive clones, pre-transplant mixed lymphocyte reaction products were sequenced and then compared with unstimulated pre-transplant donor and recipient T cells. A cohort of 24 intestinal transplant recipients, including one retransplant, was enrolled, and a few patients lacking pretransplant specimens were excluded. Every recipient was given anti-thymocyte globulin induction, then maintenance tacrolimus and steroids for about three years. Rather than being sequenced by the commercial service, samples from three later patients were sequenced in-house on an Illumina MiSeq and processed with MiXCR. Donor T cell macrochimerism was defined as a peak of at least 4% donor T cells among recipient peripheral blood mononuclear cells. Findings and caveats that apply to the study as a whole: GvH clones were detected in recipient bone marrow, and some of these GvH clones were observed earlier in ileal mucosa or blood, consistent with an intestinal mucosal origin. Early after transplant, peak levels of circulating GvH clones were associated with declines in HvG clones. Patients with donor T cell macrochimerism had high GvH to HvG T cell clonal ratios in their allografts. The conclusions were limited by the relatively low number and heterogeneity of the intestinal transplant patients.

A word on this clone: The specificity of this receptor is unknown. Base qualities are not recorded, but no much larger clone differs from it by a single base. Distinct nucleotide sequences in the sample also encode this CDR3.

From the germline V gene, CDR1 is SGDLS and CDR2 is YYNGEE. Deletion took 4 bases off V and 2 bases off J, with a span of 10 bases between the germline ends. The CDR3 runs 14 amino acids, cysteine and phenylalanine included. Kept here is only the CDR3 DNA, which spans 42 bases and is read in frame from base 1. The library was prepared using the immunoSEQ multiplex PCR assay. For most patients, genomic DNA was isolated with the Qiagen DNeasy Blood and Tissue Kit and sent frozen to Adaptive Biotechnologies for TCR sequencing. Adaptive Biotechnologies carried out high-throughput TCR-beta CDR3 sequencing of genomic DNA for most patients. On the study's bioinformatics: Adaptive's ImmunoSEQ software was the source of the TCR sequencing data for 15 to 20 patients, while a few other patients were processed with MiXCR and VDJtools. To correct CD4 versus CD8 sorting errors, sequences present in both subsets at a frequency ratio below 5:1 were removed. Because the origin of CDR3 nucleotide sequences shared between donor and recipient could not be assigned, those sequences were removed. To be classed as alloreactive, a clone needed at least 2-fold expansion over unstimulated cells and a minimum CFSE-low frequency of 0.002% (template counts) or 0.001% (read counts). Mappable clones were those detected in sequenced pre-transplant spleen, lymph node, or MLR CFSE-low populations of the donor or recipient. Cumulative frequency of alloreactive clones was calculated as a percentage of all sequences weighted by copy number. TCRdb carries this immuneACCESS record with in-frame sequences only. Its versions omit some clonotypes, under half of them owing to an unresolved V gene in the studies checked, with the rest unexplained. That table furnishes V, J and clone size, whereas the DNA furnished D and trimming. This sample gives some 120,000 clones in total; roughly 93% of them show up just once. Together, the top ten hold more than 0.95% of the sample.

What this sample's time point label stands for: cells obtained before transplantation from donor or recipient. CD3+CD4+ and CD3+CD8+ populations were FACS-sorted from unstimulated pre-transplant donor and recipient cells taken from spleen or lymph nodes. The specimen comprised unstimulated CD8+ T cells sorted from spleen or lymph node cells, sampled before transplant. This TCR was recovered from a human donor who was the organ donor for an intestinal transplant. The sequence joins TRBV9 to TRBJ1-3; perhaps TRBD1 is the D gene, with 5 bases matching. CDR3 reads: CASSLGGTGNTIYF. The nucleotides read TGTGCCAGCAGCTTGGGGGGTACTGGAAACACCATATATTTT. The full variable domain, completed from the reference TRBV9 and TRBJ1-3 proteins outside the CDR3, reads DSGVTQTPKHLITATGQRVTLRCSPRSGDLSVYWYQQSLDQGLQFLIQYYNGEERAKGNILERFSAQQFPDLHSELNLSSLELGDSALYFCASSLGGTGNTIYFGEGSWLTVV.